The source of this T cell receptor beta chain is a study of cytomegalovirus exposure and HLA in healthy donors. Study-wide results and limits: V- and J-gene trimming in TCR beta was tied to a missense DCLRE1C variant by an analysis performed later.

A remark on this clone: Its antigen is currently unknown.

Use of 60 Vbeta and 13 Jbeta primers characterized the PCR. The assay was immunoSEQ multiplex PCR, and TCRdb's table has in-frame clones only and misses some. The table lists some 170,000 clones, 76% of them singletons. V shed 4 bases, J shed 8 bases, and the junction held 11 bases outside the gene matches. The CDR3 sequence is 17 residues long. The germline CDR1 and CDR2 sequences are MDHEN and SYDVKM. The TCR comes from a man aged 55 to 70 in good health and CMV-seronegative. V usage is TRBV28 and J usage is TRBJ1-6; 10 bases are shared with TRBD1. Sequenced sample: PBMCs. The CDR3 here is CASSSTTTGGDDSPLHF. The DNA of the CDR3 is TGTGCCAGCAGTTCCACCACGACAGGGGGCGATGATTCACCCCTCCACTTT.